This T cell receptor beta chain was found in a study of blood T cell repertoires in COVID-19. Study as a whole: T cells, B-cell-depleted T cells, or PBMCs supplied cDNA or gDNA.

In germline, CDR1 is ENHRY, CDR2 SYGVKD. The CDR3 is made up of 16 amino acids. With 6 bases removed from V and 0 bases from J, the gap between germline ends came to 17 bases. Authors' methods: Amplification of reference gene primers was used by the study to estimate nucleated cell counts. Repertoires were generated with immunoSEQ multiplex PCR, while TCRdb's copy carries only in-frame clones and drops some. Clonal size and the V and J genes are those of that table, whereas D and trimming came from the DNA. Counted here are a few hundred thousand clones, about 91% occurring once; the ten biggest clones make up around 6.5%. It was during active infection that Seattle patients were enrolled and then longitudinally followed.

The sequence came from a woman aged 25-40 years with COVID-19, enrolled during active disease. The source material was peripheral blood. The chain recombines TRBV10-3 with TRBJ1-1, with D perhaps matching TRBD1 (6 bases). CDR3 in amino acids: CAIRMTGSLMNTEAFF. The CDR3 DNA reads as TGTGCCATCAGGATGACAGGTTCACTTATGAACACTGAAGCTTTCTTT.